The source of this TCR beta chain is a study of OX40 agonist ivuxolimab in advanced cancers. With regard to the full study: The costimulatory receptor OX40 (CD134) was targeted by ivuxolimab, a fully human IgG2 agonistic monoclonal antibody. Intravenous ivuxolimab was administered to patients every 2 weeks at six dose levels: 0.01, 0.1, 0.3, 1.5, 3 and 10 mg/kg. Of the 50 or so patients in dose escalation, 19 had hepatocellular carcinoma, approximately 15 had melanoma, 9 had renal cell carcinoma and 9 had head and neck cancer. A male proportion of roughly 80% and a mean age of approximately 58 years, ranging from roughly 23 to 79, were recorded for the dose-escalation cohort. Prior anti-PD-1, anti-PD-L1 or anti-CTLA-4 therapy was permitted, and roughly two fifths of dose-escalation patients had received checkpoint inhibitors. Partial responses were achieved by three dose-escalation patients, of whom one had hepatocellular carcinoma and two had cutaneous melanoma. The point of sequencing TCRbeta in the periphery was to test whether ivuxolimab changed TCR sequence diversity and drove clonal T-cell expansion. The paper reports the monotherapy dose-escalation portion (N ≈ 50 patients) of the phase I ivuxolimab trial.

Remarks on this clone: It has no known antigen specificity. No clone much larger than this one lies a single base away; base qualities are absent.

For sequencing of the TCRbeta CDR3 region, genomic DNA was extracted from the sorted cells. The immunoSEQ Assay was used for sequencing of TCRbeta CDR3 regions. TCRdb holds this immuneACCESS table with in-frame rearrangements only. Some clones are missing; in checked studies, unresolved V genes explain under half, and the rest has no known cause. The sample has tens of thousands of clones on record, approximately 89% of them singletons. About 4% of the sample is held by the ten biggest clonotypes. Overall results and qualifications from the work: The antigen specificity of the clonally expanded peripheral T cells was not determined. Low levels of normalized T-cell clonal expansion were also seen in some patients who did not respond. At doses from 0.1 to 3.0 mg/kg, clonal expansion was seen in both CD4+ and CD8+ blood T cells between baseline and week 6. After ivuxolimab, CD8+ T cells had more expanded clones than CD4+ T cells on average. In the 0.1-3.0 mg/kg groups, partial responders had among the lowest normalized peripheral clonal expansion, particularly in CD8+ T cells.

The CDR1 and CDR2 encoded by the germline V gene (reference sequence) are LNHDA and SQIVND. V is pared back by 7 bases and J by 6 bases, with 13 bases lying between the germline termini. The CDR3 runs 13 amino acids, cysteine and phenylalanine included. Only CDR3 DNA is held: 39 bases, read in frame from base 1. Patients with autoimmune disease history or receiving systemic immunosuppression were excluded from the trial. Peripheral blood for TCR sequencing was collected from all dose cohorts at baseline, on cycle 4 day 1, and on cycle 7 day 1. Samples were obtained from an open-label, multicenter, first-in-human phase I dose-escalation trial of ivuxolimab. Adults with locally advanced or metastatic head and neck squamous cell, hepatocellular, melanoma or renal cell carcinoma were enrolled in the trial. CD4+ and CD8+ T cells were sorted separately from peripheral blood before TCR sequencing.

Sequencing used CD4+ or CD8+ T cells sorted from blood, obtained in a trial of the OX40 agonist ivuxolimab. The chain is made from TRBV19 and TRBJ1-5; too little of a D gene remains to name it. The sequence came from an adult with an advanced solid tumor such as melanoma, head and neck, liver or kidney cancer. The base sequence is TGTGCCAGTATCCTCCGGGAGGGTCAGCCCCAGCATTTT. The encoded protein is CASILREGQPQHF.